A selection of T cell receptor beta chains follows, all from one sample in a study of shared clonotypes between healthy human individuals. Data came from immunoSEQ multiplex PCR; TCRdb stores just in-frame clones and leaves some out. This sample has approximately 710,000 clones, with 90% found just once. The sample consisted of memory CD8+ T cells from PBMCs. Receptors were obtained from a man aged 18-30 years in good health. Some clones in this sample may be carry-over from other donors' samples. Each CDR3 is given with its conserved first and last residue. The D gene is left open where the match is weak. Size is omitted from some rows. Given values are once, few, many or a class for expanded clones.

D gene	J gene	V gene	clone size	CDR3 protein	CDR3 DNA
.	TRBJ1-3	TRBV7-6	.	CASSAISGLSGNTIYF	TGTGCCAGCAGCGCAATAAGCGGGCTCTCTGGAAACACCATATATTTT
TRBD1	TRBJ1-1	TRBV5-1	few	CASSLYPGGSEAFF	TGCGCCAGCAGCCTCTACCCAGGGGGCTCTGAAGCTTTCTTT
.	TRBJ1-2	TRBV27	.	CASSLSTYYGYTF	TGTGCCAGCAGTTTGTCGACATACTATGGCTACACCTTC
.	TRBJ1-1	TRBV29-1	.	CSVPRAGREAFF	TGCAGCGTACCACGCGCGGGGCGTGAAGCTTTCTTT
.	TRBJ2-7	TRBV5-4	.	CASSYWDGLSYEQYF	TGTGCCAGCAGCTATTGGGACGGACTCTCCTACGAGCAGTACTTC
.	TRBJ2-7	TRBV5-1	once	CASSHNRAEQYF	TGCGCCAGCAGCCACAACAGGGCTGAGCAGTACTTC
.	TRBJ1-1	TRBV6-1	.	CASSEPRVNTEAFF	TGTGCCAGCAGTGAACCCAGGGTGAACACTGAAGCTTTCTTT
.	TRBJ1-1	TRBV27	.	CASSLSGFTEAFF	TGTGCCAGCAGTTTATCCGGGTTCACTGAAGCTTTCTTT
.	TRBJ2-3	TRBV11-2	.	CASSLDGPTQYF	TGTGCCAGCAGCTTAGACGGCCCTACGCAGTATTTT
TRBD1	TRBJ1-1	TRBV29-1	.	CSVWTGGTEAFF	TGCAGCGTTTGGACAGGGGGCACTGAAGCTTTCTTT
.	TRBJ2-1	TRBV21-1	.	CASSKEPGALINEQFF	TGTGCCAGCAGCAAAGAGCCGGGGGCCCTGATCAATGAGCAGTTCTTC
TRBD2	TRBJ2-7	TRBV2	.	CASGRAYEQYF	TGTGCCAGCGGGAGGGCCTACGAGCAGTACTTC
TRBD2	TRBJ2-1	TRBV7-9	.	CASSVTGTSSYNEQFF	TGTGCCAGCAGCGTCACCGGGACTAGCAGCTATAATGAGCAGTTCTTC
TRBD1	TRBJ2-5	TRBV9	.	CASSSDRQETQYF	TGTGCCAGCAGCTCGGACAGGCAAGAGACCCAGTACTTC
.	TRBJ1-5	TRBV27	.	CASSLLGRDSNQPQHF	TGTGCCAGCAGTTTACTCGGACGGGATAGCAATCAGCCCCAGCATTTT
TRBD1	TRBJ2-5	TRBV2	.	CASRKTGVQETQYF	TGTGCCAGCAGGAAGACAGGGGTTCAAGAGACCCAGTACTTC
.	TRBJ2-3	TRBV6-5	.	CASSYLGDTQYF	TGTGCCAGCAGTTATCTGGGGGATACGCAGTATTTT
TRBD2	TRBJ2-1	TRBV7-9	.	CASSLVTSGSRYNEQFF	TGTGCCAGCAGCTTAGTGACTAGCGGGAGTCGGTACAATGAGCAGTTCTTC
.	TRBJ1-3	TRBV27	.	CASSLLGAGNTIYF	TGTGCCAGCAGTTTATTAGGGGCAGGAAACACCATATATTTT
TRBD1	TRBJ2-7	TRBV14	.	CASSQGQGGSYEQYF	TGTGCCAGCAGCCAAGGACAGGGGGGATCCTACGAGCAGTACTTC
TRBD2	TRBJ2-7	TRBV19	.	CASSIENSGSYEQYF	TGTGCCAGTAGTATAGAAAATAGCGGGAGCTACGAGCAGTACTTC
.	TRBJ2-7	TRBV7-8	.	CASSPQLRGLPFPYEQYF	TGTGCCAGCAGCCCCCAGCTAAGGGGACTCCCTTTCCCCTACGAGCAGTACTTC
.	TRBJ1-2	TRBV9	.	CASSVGGGVGGYTF	TGTGCCAGCAGCGTCGGAGGGGGGGTAGGCGGCTACACCTTC
.	TRBJ1-3	TRBV27	few	CASRQSSGNTIYF	TGTGCCAGCAGACAGAGCTCTGGAAACACCATATATTTT
.	TRBJ1-3	TRBV7-9	.	CASSVNQGSSGNTIYF	TGTGCCAGCAGCGTAAATCAGGGGTCCTCTGGAAACACCATATATTTT
.	TRBJ1-2	TRBV27	.	CASSLIGQSRDYGYTF	TGTGCCAGCAGTTTAATAGGACAGTCAAGGGACTATGGCTACACCTTC
.	TRBJ2-1	TRBV27	.	CASSHSGDYNEQFF	TGTGCCAGCAGTCATAGCGGAGATTACAATGAGCAGTTCTTC
TRBD2	TRBJ2-7	TRBV7-9	.	CASSQTSGNYEQYF	TGTGCCAGCAGCCAGACGAGCGGGAACTACGAGCAGTACTTC
TRBD2	TRBJ2-7	TRBV6-5	.	CASNPTFGSGNEQYF	TGTGCCAGTAACCCCACTTTCGGTAGCGGGAACGAGCAGTACTTC
.	TRBJ1-3	TRBV28	.	CASSTVNSGNTIYF	TGTGCCAGCTCGACGGTGAACTCTGGAAACACCATATATTTT
TRBD2	TRBJ2-7	TRBV27	.	CASSTMGSGREDEQYF	TGTGCCAGCAGTACCATGGGGAGCGGGAGGGAAGACGAGCAGTACTTC
TRBD2	TRBJ2-1	TRBV7-8	once	CASSLGLAGNEQFF	TGTGCCAGCAGCCTCGGGCTAGCGGGGAATGAGCAGTTCTTC
.	TRBJ1-4	TRBV6-5	.	CASGETINEKLFF	TGTGCCAGCGGGGAAACCATTAATGAAAAACTGTTTTTT
TRBD1	TRBJ2-3	TRBV10-3	.	CAISELGDSLTDTQYF	TGTGCCATCAGTGAGTTAGGGGACAGCCTCACAGATACGCAGTATTTT
.	TRBJ1-1	TRBV9	.	CASSVGQGYTEAFF	TGTGCCAGCAGCGTAGGGCAGGGGTACACTGAAGCTTTCTTT
TRBD2	TRBJ2-6	TRBV5-4	once	CASSFVLAGAGANVLTF	TGTGCCAGCAGCTTCGTCCTAGCGGGAGCTGGGGCCAACGTCCTGACTTTC
.	TRBJ2-7	TRBV7-3	.	CASSLTGGPRDEQYF	TGTGCCAGCAGCTTAACCGGGGGGCCGCGGGACGAGCAGTACTTC
.	TRBJ2-1	TRBV11-2	.	CASSLSGWDGNEQFF	TGTGCCAGCAGCCTTTCCGGGTGGGACGGCAATGAGCAGTTCTTC
.	TRBJ2-7	TRBV2	.	CASSDSGTPEKYF	TGTGCCAGCAGTGACTCCGGGACCCCGGAAAAGTACTTC
TRBD2	TRBJ2-3	TRBV4-1	.	CASSQAQREADTQYF	TGCGCCAGCAGCCAAGCACAGCGGGAGGCAGATACGCAGTATTTT
.	TRBJ1-5	TRBV18	once	CASSSQPDRYQPQHF	TGTGCCAGCTCATCCCAACCCGACAGATATCAGCCCCAGCATTTT
.	TRBJ2-2	TRBV27	once	CASSPYTNTGELFF	TGTGCCAGCAGTCCTTACACCAACACCGGGGAGCTGTTTTTT
.	TRBJ1-5	TRBV5-8	.	CASSSNPRSWPQHF	TGTGCCAGCAGCTCAAACCCCAGATCGTGGCCCCAGCATTTT
TRBD2	TRBJ2-1	TRBV27	.	CASSSPLAGDNEQFF	TGTGCCAGCAGTTCACCGCTAGCGGGAGACAATGAGCAGTTCTTC
.	TRBJ1-1	TRBV29-1	.	CSVALAGGPEAFF	TGCAGCGTTGCTCTTGCGGGGGGCCCTGAAGCTTTCTTT
.	TRBJ2-7	TRBV11-2	.	CASSLIRFEQYF	TGTGCCAGCAGCTTAATCCGTTTCGAGCAGTACTTC
TRBD2	TRBJ2-1	TRBV7-9	once	CASSLATLAGYNEQFF	TGTGCCAGCAGCTTAGCTACACTAGCGGGATACAATGAGCAGTTCTTC
TRBD1	TRBJ1-5	TRBV6-1	.	CASSATGRNQPQHF	TGTGCCAGCAGTGCGACAGGGCGGAATCAGCCCCAGCATTTT
.	TRBJ2-3	TRBV15	.	CATRGSAYLTDTQYF	TGTGCCACCCGTGGGAGCGCGTACCTCACAGATACGCAGTATTTT
.	TRBJ1-1	TRBV27	.	CASMGEQRGTEAFF	TGTGCCAGCATGGGTGAACAACGGGGGACTGAAGCTTTCTTT
.	TRBJ2-5	TRBV28	.	CASNPTLAGGGQTQYF	TGTGCCAGCAACCCCACCCTGGCAGGGGGGGGACAGACCCAGTACTTC
.	TRBJ2-1	TRBV28	.	CASSYLPGRSPYNEQFF	TGTGCCAGCAGCTACCTCCCGGGTCGTAGCCCCTACAATGAGCAGTTCTTC
.	TRBJ2-7	TRBV7-9	.	CASSLAGTGYEQYF	TGTGCCAGCAGCTTAGCAGGAACGGGCTACGAGCAGTACTTC
TRBD2	TRBJ2-5	TRBV27	once	CASRRLAGAPWETQYF	TGTGCCAGCAGACGACTAGCGGGAGCGCCCTGGGAGACCCAGTACTTC
.	TRBJ2-2	TRBV6-5	.	CASSYSRGAPGELFF	TGTGCCAGCAGTTACTCCCGGGGGGCCCCCGGGGAGCTGTTTTTT
.	TRBJ1-2	TRBV5-6	.	CASSEDPGAAYGYTF	TGTGCCAGCAGCGAGGATCCAGGGGCAGCTTATGGCTACACCTTC
TRBD2	TRBJ2-7	TRBV29-1	.	CSVRLAGSHEQYF	TGCAGCGTTAGACTAGCGGGGTCCCACGAGCAGTACTTC